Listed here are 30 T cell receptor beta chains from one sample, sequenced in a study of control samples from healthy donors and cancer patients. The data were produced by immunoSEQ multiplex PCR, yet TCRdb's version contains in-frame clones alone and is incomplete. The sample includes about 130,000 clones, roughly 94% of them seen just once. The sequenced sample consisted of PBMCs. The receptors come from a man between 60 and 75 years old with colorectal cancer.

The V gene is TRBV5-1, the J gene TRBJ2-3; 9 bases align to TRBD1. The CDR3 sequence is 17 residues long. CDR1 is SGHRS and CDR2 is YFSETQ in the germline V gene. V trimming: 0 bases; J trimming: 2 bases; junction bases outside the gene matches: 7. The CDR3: CASSLAGGQGDTDTQYF. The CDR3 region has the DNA TGCGCCAGCAGCTTGGCCGGGGGACAGGGAGACACAGATACGCAGTATTTT.

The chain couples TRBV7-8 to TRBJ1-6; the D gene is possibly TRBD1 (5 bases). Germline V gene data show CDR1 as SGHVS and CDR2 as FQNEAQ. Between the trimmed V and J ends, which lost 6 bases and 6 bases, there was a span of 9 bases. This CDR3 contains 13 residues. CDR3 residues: CASRKGLNSPLHF. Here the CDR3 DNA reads TGTGCCAGCAGAAAGGGGCTTAATTCACCCCTCCACTTT.

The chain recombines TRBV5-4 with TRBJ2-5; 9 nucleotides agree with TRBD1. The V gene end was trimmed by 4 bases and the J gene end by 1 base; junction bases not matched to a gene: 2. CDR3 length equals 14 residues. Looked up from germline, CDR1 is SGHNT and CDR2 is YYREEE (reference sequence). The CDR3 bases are TGTGCCAGCAGCATGGACAGGGGCCAAGAGACCCAGTACTTC. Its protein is CASSMDRGQETQYF.

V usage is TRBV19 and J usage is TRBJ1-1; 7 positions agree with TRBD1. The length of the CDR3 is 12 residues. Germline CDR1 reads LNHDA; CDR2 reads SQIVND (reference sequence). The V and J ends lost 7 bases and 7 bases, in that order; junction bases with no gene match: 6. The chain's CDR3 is CASTRTGLEAFF. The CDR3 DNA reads TGTGCCAGTACCCGGACAGGACTTGAAGCTTTCTTT.

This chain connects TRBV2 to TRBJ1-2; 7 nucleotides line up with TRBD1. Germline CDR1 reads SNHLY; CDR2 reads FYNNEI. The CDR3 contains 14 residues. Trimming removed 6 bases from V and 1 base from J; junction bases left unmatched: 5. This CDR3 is CASRTGSFNYGYTF. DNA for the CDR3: TGTGCCAGCAGGACAGGGAGTTTTAACTATGGCTACACCTTC.

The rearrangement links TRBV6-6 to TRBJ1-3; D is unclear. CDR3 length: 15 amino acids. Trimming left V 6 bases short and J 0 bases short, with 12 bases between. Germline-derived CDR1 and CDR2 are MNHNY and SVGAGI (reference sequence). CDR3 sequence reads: CASRPPLISGNTIYF. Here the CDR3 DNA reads TGTGCCAGCAGGCCTCCCCTCATCTCTGGAAACACCATATATTTT.

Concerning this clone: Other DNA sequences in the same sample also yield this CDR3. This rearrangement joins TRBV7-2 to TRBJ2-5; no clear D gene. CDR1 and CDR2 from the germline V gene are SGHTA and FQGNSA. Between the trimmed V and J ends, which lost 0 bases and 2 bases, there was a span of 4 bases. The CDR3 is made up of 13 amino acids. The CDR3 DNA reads TGTGCCAGCAGCTTAGCTTTACAAGAGACCCAGTACTTC. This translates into CASSLALQETQYF.

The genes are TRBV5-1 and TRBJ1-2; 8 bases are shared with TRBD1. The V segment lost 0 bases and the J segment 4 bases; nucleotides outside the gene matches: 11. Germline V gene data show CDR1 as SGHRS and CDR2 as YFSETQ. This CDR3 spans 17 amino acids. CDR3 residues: CASSLGARDRTSYGYTF. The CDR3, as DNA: TGCGCCAGCAGCTTGGGGGCCAGGGACAGGACTTCCTATGGCTACACCTTC. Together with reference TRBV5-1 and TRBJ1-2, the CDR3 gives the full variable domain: KAGVTQTPRYLIKTRGQQVTLSCSPISGHRSVSWYQQTPGQGLQFLFEYFSETQRNKGNFPGRFSGRQFSNSRSEMNVSTLELGDSALYLCASSLGARDRTSYGYTFGSGTRLTVV.

The CDR3 sequence: CASSLEQTNTGELFF. The CDR3 coding sequence is TGCGCCAGCAGCTTGGAACAGACGAACACCGGGGAGCTGTTTTTT. The chain combines TRBV5-1 with TRBJ2-2; no firm D call. This CDR3 contains 15 residues. Trimming left V 0 bases short and J 0 bases short, with 6 bases between. CDR1 SGHRS and CDR2 YFSETQ come from the germline V gene. Full variable domain (rest looked up from reference TRBV5-1 and TRBJ2-2): KAGVTQTPRYLIKTRGQQVTLSCSPISGHRSVSWYQQTPGQGLQFLFEYFSETQRNKGNFPGRFSGRQFSNSRSEMNVSTLELGDSALYLCASSLEQTNTGELFFGEGSRLTVL.

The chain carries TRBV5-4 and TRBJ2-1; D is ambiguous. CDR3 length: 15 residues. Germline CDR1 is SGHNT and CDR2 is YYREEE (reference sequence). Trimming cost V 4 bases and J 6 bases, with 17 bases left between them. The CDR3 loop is CASSPLGESFNEQFF. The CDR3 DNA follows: TGTGCCAGCAGCCCGCTTGGGGAATCGTTCAATGAGCAGTTCTTC.

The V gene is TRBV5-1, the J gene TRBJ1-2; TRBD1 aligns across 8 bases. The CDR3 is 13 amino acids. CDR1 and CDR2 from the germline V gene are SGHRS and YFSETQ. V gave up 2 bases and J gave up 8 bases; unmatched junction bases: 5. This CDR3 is CASSFGQGDGYTF. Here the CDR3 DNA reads TGCGCCAGCAGCTTTGGACAGGGCGACGGCTACACCTTC.

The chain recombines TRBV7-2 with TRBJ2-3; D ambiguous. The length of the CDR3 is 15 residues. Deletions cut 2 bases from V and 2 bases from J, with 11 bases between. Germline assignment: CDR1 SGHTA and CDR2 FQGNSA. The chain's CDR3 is CASSLKAVLTDTQYF. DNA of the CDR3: TGTGCCAGCAGCTTAAAGGCGGTCCTCACAGATACGCAGTATTTT.

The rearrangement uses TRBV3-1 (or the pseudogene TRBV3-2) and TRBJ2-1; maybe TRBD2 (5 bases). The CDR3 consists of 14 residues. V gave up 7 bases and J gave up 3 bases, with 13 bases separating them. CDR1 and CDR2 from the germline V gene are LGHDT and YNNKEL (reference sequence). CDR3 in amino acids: CASKSPGFYNEQFF. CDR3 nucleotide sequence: TGTGCCAGCAAAAGTCCGGGGTTCTACAATGAGCAGTTCTTC.

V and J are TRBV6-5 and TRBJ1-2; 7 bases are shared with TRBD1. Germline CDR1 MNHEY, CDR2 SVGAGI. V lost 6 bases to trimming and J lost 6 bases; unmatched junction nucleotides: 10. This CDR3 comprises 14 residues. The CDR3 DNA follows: TGTGCCAGCAGAGCACAGGGGTGGAAGGATGGCTACACCTTC. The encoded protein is CASRAQGWKDGYTF.

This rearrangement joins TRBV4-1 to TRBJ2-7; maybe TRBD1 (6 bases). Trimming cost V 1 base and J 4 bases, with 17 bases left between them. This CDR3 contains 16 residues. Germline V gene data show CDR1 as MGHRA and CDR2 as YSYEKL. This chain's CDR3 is CASSQVPRGRTYEQYF. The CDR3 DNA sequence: TGCGCCAGCAGCCAAGTACCCAGGGGCAGAACTTACGAGCAGTACTTC.

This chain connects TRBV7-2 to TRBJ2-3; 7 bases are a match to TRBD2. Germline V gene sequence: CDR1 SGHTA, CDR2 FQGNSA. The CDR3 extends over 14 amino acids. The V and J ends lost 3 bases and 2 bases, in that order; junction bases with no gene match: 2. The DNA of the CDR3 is TGTGCCAGCAGCTTGGGGACTAACACAGATACGCAGTATTTT. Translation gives CASSLGTNTDTQYF.

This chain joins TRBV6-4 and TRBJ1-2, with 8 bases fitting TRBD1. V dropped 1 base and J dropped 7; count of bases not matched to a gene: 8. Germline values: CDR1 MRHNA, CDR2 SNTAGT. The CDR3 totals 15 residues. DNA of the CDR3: TGTGCCAGCAGTGACTTAAGGACAGGGCAGGGTGGCTACACCTTC. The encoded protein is CASSDLRTGQGGYTF.

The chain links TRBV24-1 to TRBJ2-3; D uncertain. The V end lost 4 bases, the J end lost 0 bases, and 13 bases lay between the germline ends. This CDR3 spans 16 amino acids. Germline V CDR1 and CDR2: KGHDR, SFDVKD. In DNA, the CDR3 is TGTGCCACCAGTGACCCGGACGAGCCTAGCACAGATACGCAGTATTTT. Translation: CATSDPDEPSTDTQYF.

CDR3 protein: CASSQEGGGIYEQYF. The CDR3 DNA reads TGCGCCAGCAGCCAAGAGGGAGGGGGCATCTACGAGCAGTACTTC. The chain employs TRBV4-1 and TRBJ2-7; D tentatively fits TRBD1 or TRBD2 (7 bases each). CDR3 length: 15 residues. The germline V gene encodes CDR1 MGHRA and CDR2 YSYEKL. V was pared by 0 bases and J by 3 bases, with 12 bases between.

The CDR3 region is CATSRADRGGYGYTF. CDR3 nucleotide sequence: TGTGCCACCAGCAGGGCTGACAGGGGAGGCTATGGCTACACCTTC. This rearrangement joins TRBV15 to TRBJ1-2, with TRBD1 identical over 8 bases. The germline V gene has CDR1 LNHNV and CDR2 YYDKDF (reference sequence). The CDR3 runs to 15 residues. The V and J ends lost 3 bases and 4 bases, in that order; junction bases with no gene match: 7.

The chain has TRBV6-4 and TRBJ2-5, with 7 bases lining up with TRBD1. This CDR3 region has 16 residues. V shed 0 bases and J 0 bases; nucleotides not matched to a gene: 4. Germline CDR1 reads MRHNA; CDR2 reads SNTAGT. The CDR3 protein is CASSDSTGQYQETQYF. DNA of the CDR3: TGTGCCAGCAGTGACTCGACAGGGCAGTACCAAGAGACCCAGTACTTC.

DNA of the CDR3: TGTGCCAGCAGCCCCCGAGGGGGAGGAAACACCATATATTTT. Amino acid sequence: CASSPRGGGNTIYF. V usage is TRBV11-2 and J usage is TRBJ1-3; D is possibly TRBD1 (6 bases). CDR1 and CDR2 (germline): SGHAT, FQNNGV. V dropped 5 bases and J dropped 4 bases, with 12 bases sitting between them. The CDR3 spans 14 residues.

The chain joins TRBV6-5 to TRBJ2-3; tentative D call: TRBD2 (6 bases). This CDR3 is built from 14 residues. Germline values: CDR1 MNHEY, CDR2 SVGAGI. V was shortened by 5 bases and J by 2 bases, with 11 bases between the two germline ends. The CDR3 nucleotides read TGTGCCAGCAGTCGGAGGGCAAACACAGATACGCAGTATTTT. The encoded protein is CASSRRANTDTQYF.

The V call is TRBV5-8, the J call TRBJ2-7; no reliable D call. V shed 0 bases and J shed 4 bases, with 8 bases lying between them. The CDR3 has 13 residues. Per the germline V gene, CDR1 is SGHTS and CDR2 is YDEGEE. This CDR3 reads CASSLEGHYEQYF. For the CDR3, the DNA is TGTGCCAGCAGCTTGGAGGGCCATTACGAGCAGTACTTC.

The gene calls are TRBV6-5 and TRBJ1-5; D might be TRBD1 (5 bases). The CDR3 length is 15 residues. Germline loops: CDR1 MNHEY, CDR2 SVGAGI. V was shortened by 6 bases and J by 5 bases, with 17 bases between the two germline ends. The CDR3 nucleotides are TGTGCCAGCAGGAACCCGATGGTACAGGATCAGCCCCAGCATTTT. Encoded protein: CASRNPMVQDQPQHF.

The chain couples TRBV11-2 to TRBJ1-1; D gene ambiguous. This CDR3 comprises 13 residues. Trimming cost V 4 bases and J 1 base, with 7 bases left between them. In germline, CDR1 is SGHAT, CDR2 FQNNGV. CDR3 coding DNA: TGTGCCAGCAGCTCGAGACAGAACACTGAAGCTTTCTTT. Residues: CASSSRQNTEAFF.

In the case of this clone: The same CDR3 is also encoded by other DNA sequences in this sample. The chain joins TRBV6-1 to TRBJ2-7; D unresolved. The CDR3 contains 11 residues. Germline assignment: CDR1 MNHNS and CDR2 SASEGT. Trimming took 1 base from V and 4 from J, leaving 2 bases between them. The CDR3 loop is CASSEGYEQYF. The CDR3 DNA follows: TGTGCCAGCAGTGAAGGTTACGAGCAGTACTTC.

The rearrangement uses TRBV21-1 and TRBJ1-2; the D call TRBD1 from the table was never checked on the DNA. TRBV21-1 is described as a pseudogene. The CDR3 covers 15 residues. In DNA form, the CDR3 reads TGTGCCAGCAGCAAAAAAACGACAGGGGTTTATGGCTACACCTTC. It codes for CASSKKTTGVYGYTF.

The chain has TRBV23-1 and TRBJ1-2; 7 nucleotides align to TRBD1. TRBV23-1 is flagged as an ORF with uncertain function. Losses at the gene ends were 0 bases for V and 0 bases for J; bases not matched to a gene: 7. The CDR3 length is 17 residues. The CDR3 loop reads CASSQSAGQRANYGYTF. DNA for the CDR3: TGCGCCAGCAGTCAATCCGCGGGACAGAGAGCTAACTATGGCTACACCTTC.

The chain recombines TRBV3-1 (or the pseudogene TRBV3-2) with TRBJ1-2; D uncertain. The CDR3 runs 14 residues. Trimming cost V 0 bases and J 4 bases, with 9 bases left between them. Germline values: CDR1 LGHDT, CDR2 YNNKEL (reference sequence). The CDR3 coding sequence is TGTGCCAGCAGCCAAGATCCACAGAGCTATGGCTACACCTTC. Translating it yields CASSQDPQSYGYTF.